This TCR beta chain is drawn from a study of cytomegalovirus exposure and HLA in healthy donors. Ten or more counts support this clone. Its antigen remains unknown. General study findings and limits: An analysis was carried out at a later point. It showed that HLA-associated TCR beta chains were more clonally expanded than equally common non-associated chains. Overall, roughly 170 TCR beta chains were annotated as cytomegalovirus-associated.

Healthy donors of bone marrow made up the group. The study ran its PCR with 60 Vbeta and 13 Jbeta primers. As handled by the study authors: In a later analysis, of 79 million or so unique beta chains, around 11 million appeared in at least two donors. The repertoire was sequenced with immunoSEQ multiplex PCR; TCRdb's copy has only in-frame clones and lacks some. The D gene and trimming were derived from the DNA, and the V and J assignments and clone size from that table. The sample records under 200,000 clones, around 83% being singletons. The sequenced material came from PBMCs. This receptor was obtained from a man aged 25-45 years in good health and CMV-seropositive.

The CDR3 DNA reads as TGTGCCAGCAGTTCCGGTTCGGTACATGAGCAGTTCTTC. Protein product: CASSSGSVHEQFF. V gene TRBV27 combines with J gene TRBJ2-1; no firm D call. Trimming removed 4 bases at V and 8 bases at J, with 12 bases between. The CDR3 consists of 13 residues. Germline lookup yields CDR1 MNHEY and CDR2 SMNVEV (reference sequence).